This TCR beta chain was sequenced for a study of shared clonotypes between healthy human individuals. As concerns this clone: Antigen unknown.

This CDR3 comprises 15 residues. Germline CDR1 reads MGHRA; CDR2 reads YSYEKL. Libraries were prepared by immunoSEQ multiplex PCR; TCRdb keeps only in-frame clonotypes and omits some of them. This sample has hundreds of thousands of clones, with about 74% found just once. The study's findings and limits: Estimated clonotype richness was generally higher in naive than memory subsets. Only blood underwent sampling, and tissue repertoires likely differ. Some clonotypes were shared by all four sorted-subset donors, while others were not shared. The non-shared ones had lower generation probabilities than the shared ones.

This receptor was identified in a woman aged 25-40 years in good health. The chain couples TRBV4-1 to TRBJ2-5; 12 bases map to TRBD2. The assigned J gene may be wrong: the sequence end matches TRBJ2-7 better. Input material: memory CD4+ T cells sorted from blood. Documented subset: CD45RA-negative fraction. Here the CDR3 reads CASSTTSGRQYEQYF. The CDR3 DNA reads TGCGCCAGCAGCACCACTAGCGGGAGGCAATACGAGCAGTACTTC.